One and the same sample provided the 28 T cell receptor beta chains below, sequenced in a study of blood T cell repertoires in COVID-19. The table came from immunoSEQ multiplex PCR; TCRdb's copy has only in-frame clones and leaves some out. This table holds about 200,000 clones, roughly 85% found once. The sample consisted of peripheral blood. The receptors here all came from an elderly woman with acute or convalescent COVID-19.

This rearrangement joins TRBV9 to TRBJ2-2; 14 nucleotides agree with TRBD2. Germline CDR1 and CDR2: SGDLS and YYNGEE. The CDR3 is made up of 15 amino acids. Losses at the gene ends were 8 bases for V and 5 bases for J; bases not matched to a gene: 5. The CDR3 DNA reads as TGTGCCAGTGGACTAGCGGGAGGTAGTACCGGGGAGCTGTTTTTT. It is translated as CASGLAGGSTGELFF.

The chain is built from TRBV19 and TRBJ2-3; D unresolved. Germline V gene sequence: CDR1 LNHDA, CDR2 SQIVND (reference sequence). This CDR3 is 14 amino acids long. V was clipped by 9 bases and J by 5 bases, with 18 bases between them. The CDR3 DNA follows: TGTGCCAGACTGGGCAATCAGAGTGGAGATACGCAGTATTTT. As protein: CARLGNQSGDTQYF. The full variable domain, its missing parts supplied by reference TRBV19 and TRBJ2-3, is DGGITQSPKYLFRKEGQNVTLSCEQNLNHDAMYWYRQDPGQGLRLIYYSQIVNDFQKGDIAEGYSVSREKKESFPLTVTSAQKNPTAFYLCARLGNQSGDTQYFGPGTRLTVL.

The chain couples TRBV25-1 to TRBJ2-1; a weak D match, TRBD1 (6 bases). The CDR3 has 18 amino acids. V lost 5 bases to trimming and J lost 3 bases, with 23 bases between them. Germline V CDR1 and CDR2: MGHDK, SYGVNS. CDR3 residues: CASSPLLSSGQIYNEQFF. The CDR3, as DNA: TGTGCCAGCAGTCCATTATTGTCATCTGGACAGATCTACAATGAGCAGTTCTTC.

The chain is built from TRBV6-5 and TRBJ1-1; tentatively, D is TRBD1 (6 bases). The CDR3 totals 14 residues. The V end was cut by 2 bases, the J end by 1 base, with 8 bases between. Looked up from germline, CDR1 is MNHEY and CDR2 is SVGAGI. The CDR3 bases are TGTGCCAGCAGTTACCAGGGACAGAACACTGAAGCTTTCTTT. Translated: CASSYQGQNTEAFF.

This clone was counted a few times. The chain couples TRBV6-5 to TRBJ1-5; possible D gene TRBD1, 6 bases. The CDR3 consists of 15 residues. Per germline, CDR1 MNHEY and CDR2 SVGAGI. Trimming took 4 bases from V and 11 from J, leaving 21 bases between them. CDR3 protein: CASSLSHRVYETQHF. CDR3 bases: TGTGCCAGCAGTTTATCTCACAGGGTGTACGAAACCCAGCATTTT.

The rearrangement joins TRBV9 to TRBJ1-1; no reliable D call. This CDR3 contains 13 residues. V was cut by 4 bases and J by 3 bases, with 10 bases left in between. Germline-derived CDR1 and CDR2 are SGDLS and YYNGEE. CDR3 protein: CASSYDTDTEAFF. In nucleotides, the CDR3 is TGTGCCAGCAGCTACGACACAGACACTGAAGCTTTCTTT.

CDR3 protein: CASSERLAGAGTQYF. The CDR3 DNA sequence: TGTGCCAGCAGCGAGAGACTAGCGGGAGCTGGGACCCAGTACTTC. V gene TRBV7-2 combines with J gene TRBJ2-5, with 12 bases identical to TRBD2. V shed 5 bases, J shed 7 bases, and the junction held 8 bases outside the gene matches. The CDR3 is 15 amino acids. CDR1 and CDR2 from the germline V gene are SGHTA and FQGNSA.

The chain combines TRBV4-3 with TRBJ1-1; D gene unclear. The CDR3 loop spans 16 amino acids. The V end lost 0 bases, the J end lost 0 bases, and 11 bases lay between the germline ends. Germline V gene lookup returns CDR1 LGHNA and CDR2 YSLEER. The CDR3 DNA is TGCGCCAGCAGCCAAGATTTGATGCAGATGAACACTGAAGCTTTCTTT. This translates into CASSQDLMQMNTEAFF.

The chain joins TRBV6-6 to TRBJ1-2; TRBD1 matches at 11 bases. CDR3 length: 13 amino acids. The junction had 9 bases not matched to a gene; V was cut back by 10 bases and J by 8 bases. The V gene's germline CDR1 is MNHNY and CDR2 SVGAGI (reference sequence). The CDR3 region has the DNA TGTGCCATTTTAGGACAGGGGGCAGGGGGCTACACCTTC. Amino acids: CAILGQGAGGYTF.

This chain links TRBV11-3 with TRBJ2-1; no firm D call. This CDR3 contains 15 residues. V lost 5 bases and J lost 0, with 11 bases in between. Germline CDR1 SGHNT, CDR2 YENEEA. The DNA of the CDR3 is TGTGCCAGCAGCCCCGGCGGCAGCTCCTACAATGAGCAGTTCTTC. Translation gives CASSPGGSSYNEQFF.

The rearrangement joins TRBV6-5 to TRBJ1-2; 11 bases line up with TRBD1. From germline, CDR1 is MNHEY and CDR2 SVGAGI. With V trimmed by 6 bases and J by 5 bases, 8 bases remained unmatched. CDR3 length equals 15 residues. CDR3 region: CASSFRDRGVYGYTF. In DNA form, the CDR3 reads TGTGCCAGCAGCTTTAGGGACAGGGGGGTATATGGCTACACCTTC.

The CDR3 reads CASRNSEKLFF. The CDR3 DNA follows: TGTGCCAGCAGGAACAGTGAAAAACTGTTTTTT. This chain uses TRBV6-6 with TRBJ1-4; D is undetermined. The germline gives CDR1 MNHNY, CDR2 SVGAGI (reference sequence). The CDR3 has 11 residues. The V end was cut by 6 bases, the J end by 7 bases, with 6 bases between.

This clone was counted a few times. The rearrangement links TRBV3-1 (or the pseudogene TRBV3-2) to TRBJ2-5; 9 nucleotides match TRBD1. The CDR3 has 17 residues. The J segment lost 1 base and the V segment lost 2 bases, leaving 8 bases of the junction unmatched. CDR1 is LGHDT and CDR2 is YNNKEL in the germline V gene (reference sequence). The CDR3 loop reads CASSQLGGQGPQETQYF. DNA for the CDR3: TGTGCCAGCAGCCAATTAGGAGGACAGGGGCCCCAAGAGACCCAGTACTTC.

CDR3 sequence reads: CASSPGLAPGNEQFF. The CDR3 DNA sequence: TGTGCCAGCTCACCAGGACTAGCCCCGGGCAATGAGCAGTTCTTC. This chain joins TRBV18 and TRBJ2-1; 8 bases fit TRBD2. Germline lookup yields CDR1 KGHSH and CDR2 LQKENI. The junction had 6 bases not matched to a gene; V was cut back by 2 bases and J by 6 bases. This CDR3 has 15 amino acids.

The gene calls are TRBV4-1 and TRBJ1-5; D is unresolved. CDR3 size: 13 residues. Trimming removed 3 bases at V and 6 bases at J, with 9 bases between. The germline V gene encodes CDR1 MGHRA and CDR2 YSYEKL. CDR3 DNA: TGCGCCAGCAGCCACGTCGGGGTTCAGCCCCAGCATTTT. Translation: CASSHVGVQPQHF.

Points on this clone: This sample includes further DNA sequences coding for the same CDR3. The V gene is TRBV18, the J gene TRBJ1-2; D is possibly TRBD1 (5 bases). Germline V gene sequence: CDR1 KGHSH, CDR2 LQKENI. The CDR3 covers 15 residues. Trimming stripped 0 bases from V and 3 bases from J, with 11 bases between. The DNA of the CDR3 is TGTGCCAGCTCACCACCGCAGGGTCGAGACTATGGCTACACCTTC. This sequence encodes CASSPPQGRDYGYTF.

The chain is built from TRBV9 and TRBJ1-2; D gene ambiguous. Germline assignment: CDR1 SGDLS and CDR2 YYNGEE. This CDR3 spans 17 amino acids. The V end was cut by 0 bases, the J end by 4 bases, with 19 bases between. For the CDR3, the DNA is TGTGCCAGCAGCGTAGTGGGCAGCTTCCTATGGCCCTATGGCTACACCTTC. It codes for CASSVVGSFLWPYGYTF.

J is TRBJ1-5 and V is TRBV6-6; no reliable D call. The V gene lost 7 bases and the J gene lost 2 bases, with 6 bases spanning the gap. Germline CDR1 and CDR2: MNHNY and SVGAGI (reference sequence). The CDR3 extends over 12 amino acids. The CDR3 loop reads CASKQGNQPQHF. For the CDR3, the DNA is TGTGCCAGCAAGCAGGGCAATCAGCCCCAGCATTTT.

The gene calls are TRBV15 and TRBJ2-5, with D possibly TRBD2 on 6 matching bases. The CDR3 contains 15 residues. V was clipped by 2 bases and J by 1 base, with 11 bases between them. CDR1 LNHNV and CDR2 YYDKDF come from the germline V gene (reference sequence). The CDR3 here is CATSRPSGPQETQYF. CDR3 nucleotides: TGTGCCACCAGCAGACCAAGCGGGCCCCAAGAGACCCAGTACTTC.

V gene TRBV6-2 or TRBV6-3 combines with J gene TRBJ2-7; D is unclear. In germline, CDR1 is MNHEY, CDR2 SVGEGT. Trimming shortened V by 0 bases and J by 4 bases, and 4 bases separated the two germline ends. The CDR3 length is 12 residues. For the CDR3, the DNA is TGTGCCAGCAGTTACTCCCTATACGAGCAGTACTTC. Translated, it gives CASSYSLYEQYF.

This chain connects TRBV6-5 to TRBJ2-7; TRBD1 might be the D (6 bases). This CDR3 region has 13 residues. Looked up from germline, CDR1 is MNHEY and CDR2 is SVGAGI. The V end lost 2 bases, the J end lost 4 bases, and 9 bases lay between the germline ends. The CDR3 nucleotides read TGTGCCAGCAGTTACAACAGGGTATACGAGCAGTACTTC. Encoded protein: CASSYNRVYEQYF.

The CDR3 loop is CASSRRLAGGDEQFF. CDR3 coding DNA: TGTGCCAGCAGCCGGCGACTAGCGGGGGGCGATGAGCAGTTCTTC. The V and J genes are TRBV4-2 and TRBJ2-1; TRBD2 matches at 13 bases. Germline V gene sequence: CDR1 LGHNA, CDR2 YNFKEQ. This CDR3 has 15 residues. With 4 bases clipped from V and 8 bases from J, the junction kept 5 bases outside the gene matches.

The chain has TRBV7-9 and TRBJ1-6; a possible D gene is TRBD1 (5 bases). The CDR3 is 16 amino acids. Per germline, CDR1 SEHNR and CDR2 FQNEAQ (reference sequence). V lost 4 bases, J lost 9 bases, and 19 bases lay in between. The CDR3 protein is CASSSETGGVSSPLHF. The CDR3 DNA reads TGTGCCAGCAGCTCAGAAACCGGGGGAGTGAGTTCACCCCTCCACTTT.

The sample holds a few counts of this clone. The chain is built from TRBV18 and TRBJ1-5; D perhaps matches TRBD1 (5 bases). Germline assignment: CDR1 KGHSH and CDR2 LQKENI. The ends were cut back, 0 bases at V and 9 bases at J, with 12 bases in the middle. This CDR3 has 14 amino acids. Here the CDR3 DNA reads TGTGCCAGCTCACCACCGGAGGGGCGGGGGCCCCAGCATTTT. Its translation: CASSPPEGRGPQHF.

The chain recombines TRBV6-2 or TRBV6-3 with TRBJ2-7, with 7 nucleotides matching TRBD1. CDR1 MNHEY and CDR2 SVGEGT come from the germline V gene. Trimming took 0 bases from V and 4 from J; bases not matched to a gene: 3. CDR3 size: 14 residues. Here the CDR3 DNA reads TGTGCCAGCAGTTACTCTGACAGGGATTACGAGCAGTACTTC. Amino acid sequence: CASSYSDRDYEQYF.

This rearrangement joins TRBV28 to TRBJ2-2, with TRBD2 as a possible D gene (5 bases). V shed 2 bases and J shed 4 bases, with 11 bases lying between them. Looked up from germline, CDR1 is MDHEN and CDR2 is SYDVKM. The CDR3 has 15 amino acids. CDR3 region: CASSLTDGGTGELFF. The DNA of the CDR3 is TGTGCCAGCAGTTTAACCGACGGAGGCACCGGGGAGCTGTTTTTT.

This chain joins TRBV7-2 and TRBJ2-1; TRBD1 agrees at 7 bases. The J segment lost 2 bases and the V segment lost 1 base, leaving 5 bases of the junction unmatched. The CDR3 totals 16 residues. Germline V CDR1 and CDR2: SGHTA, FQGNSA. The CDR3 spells CASSLVPGQTYNEQFF. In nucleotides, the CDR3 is TGTGCCAGCAGCTTAGTTCCGGGACAGACCTACAATGAGCAGTTCTTC.

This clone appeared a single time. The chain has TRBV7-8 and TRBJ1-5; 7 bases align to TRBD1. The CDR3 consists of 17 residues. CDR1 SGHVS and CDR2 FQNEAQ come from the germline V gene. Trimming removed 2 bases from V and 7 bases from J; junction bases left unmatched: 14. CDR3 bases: TGTGCCAGCAGCTTAAAGCTACAGGGGTATTTGGACCAGCCCCAGCATTTT. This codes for CASSLKLQGYLDQPQHF.